Shown below are 25 T cell receptor beta chains from a single sample sequenced in a study of control samples from healthy donors and cancer patients. Clones were sequenced by immunoSEQ multiplex PCR, and TCRdb holds only the in-frame ones, with some missing. This table has about 94,000 clones, about 88% appearing once. Sequencing was carried out using blood. These receptors were obtained from a woman in her forties or fifties in good health.

The genes are TRBV10-3 and TRBJ1-5; D perhaps matches TRBD1 (5 bases). Germline V gene data show CDR1 as ENHRY and CDR2 as SYGVKD. The CDR3 is 15 residues long. Trimming took 11 bases from V and 0 from J, leaving 17 bases between them. As DNA, the CDR3 is TGTGCCTCCCAATCAGGGACGGGTAGCAATCAGCCCCAGCATTTT. This encodes CASQSGTGSNQPQHF.

This clone was seen a single time. This chain uses TRBV7-9 with TRBJ1-2, with D hard to call. The germline V and J ends were trimmed by 5 bases and 1 base, with 17 bases remaining between them. Per the germline V gene, CDR1 is SEHNR and CDR2 is FQNEAQ (reference sequence). There are 16 residues in the CDR3. CDR3 sequence reads: CASSATSMIFNYGYTF. CDR3 nucleotide sequence: TGTGCCAGCAGCGCAACATCCATGATTTTTAACTATGGCTACACCTTC.

The chain joins TRBV5-4 to TRBJ1-2; perhaps TRBD1 as D (5 bases). Trimming stripped 0 bases from V and 4 bases from J, with 10 bases between. Germline CDR1 SGHNT, CDR2 YYREEE (reference sequence). CDR3 length: 14 residues. CDR3 sequence (DNA): TGTGCCAGCAGCTTGGTAGACAGCCCCTATGGCTACACCTTC. Residues: CASSLVDSPYGYTF. Combining the CDR3 with reference TRBV5-4 and TRBJ1-2 gives the whole variable domain ETGVTQSPTHLIKTRGQQVTLRCSSQSGHNTVSWYQQALGQGPQFIFQYYREEENGRGNFPPRFSGLQFPNYSSELNVNALELDDSALYLCASSLVDSPYGYTFGSGTRLTVV.

The J gene is TRBJ2-1, the V gene TRBV4-3, with a weak D call TRBD1 (6 bases). Between the trimmed V and J ends, which lost 1 base and 2 bases, there was a span of 12 bases. The CDR3 spans 16 residues. Germline CDR1 reads LGHNA; CDR2 reads YSLEER. The CDR3 region has the DNA TGCGCCAGCAGCCAAGCCGACAGGCTCACCTACAATGAGCAGTTCTTC. Protein: CASSQADRLTYNEQFF.

This sequence joins TRBV14 and TRBJ2-1; 14 bases match TRBD2. Germline assignment: CDR1 SGHDN and CDR2 FVKESK. V lost 2 bases, J lost 8 bases, and 5 bases stayed unmatched. The CDR3 loop spans 16 amino acids. The CDR3 DNA sequence: TGTGCCAGCAGCCAAATTCGACTAGCGGGGGGGTATGAGCAGTTCTTC. Translated, it gives CASSQIRLAGGYEQFF.

The V and J genes are TRBV25-1 and TRBJ1-2, with 9 bases lining up with TRBD1. The V gene end was trimmed by 6 bases and the J gene end by 6 bases; junction bases not matched to a gene: 5. The germline V gene encodes CDR1 MGHDK and CDR2 SYGVNS. The CDR3 has 13 amino acids. CDR3: CASRGTGRDGYTF. In nucleotides, the CDR3 is TGTGCCAGCAGAGGGACAGGGCGCGATGGCTACACCTTC.

The chain joins TRBV28 to TRBJ2-7; D unresolved. Between the trimmed V and J ends, which lost 10 bases and 3 bases, there was a span of 19 bases. From germline, CDR1 is MDHEN and CDR2 SYDVKM. This CDR3 comprises 14 residues. CDR3 in amino acids: CAIQQGSSGYEQYF. The CDR3 DNA sequence: TGTGCCATCCAGCAAGGTTCATCAGGCTACGAGCAGTACTTC.

This sequence joins TRBV7-8 and TRBJ2-1, with D maybe TRBD2 (6 bases). The CDR3 runs 17 residues. In germline, CDR1 is SGHVS, CDR2 FQNEAQ. Trimming cost V 0 bases and J 0 bases, with 12 bases left between them. The CDR3 loop reads CASSLASRGSSYNEQFF. Written as DNA, the CDR3 is TGTGCCAGCAGCTTAGCCTCCCGGGGGAGCTCCTACAATGAGCAGTTCTTC.

The chain is built from TRBV6-2 or TRBV6-3 and TRBJ2-2, with D perhaps assigned TRBD1 or TRBD2 (5 bases each). The CDR3 is 19 residues long. Germline CDR1 MNHEY, CDR2 SVGEGT. The ends were cut back, 0 bases at V and 0 bases at J, with 17 bases in the middle. The CDR3 DNA reads as TGTGCCAGCAGTTACTCACCGTCCTGGGACGCCTCGAACACCGGGGAGCTGTTTTTT. Encoded protein: CASSYSPSWDASNTGELFF.

The rearrangement uses TRBV5-4 and TRBJ1-1; TRBD1 agrees at 8 bases. This CDR3 spans 15 amino acids. CDR1 SGHNT and CDR2 YYREEE come from the germline V gene (reference sequence). V shed 4 bases, J shed 3 bases, and the junction held 8 bases outside the gene matches. The CDR3 spells CASSPRGRGDTEAFF. CDR3 bases: TGTGCCAGCAGCCCCAGGGGGCGCGGGGACACTGAAGCTTTCTTT. Using reference TRBV5-4 and TRBJ1-1 for the parts outside the CDR3, the full variable domain is ETGVTQSPTHLIKTRGQQVTLRCSSQSGHNTVSWYQQALGQGPQFIFQYYREEENGRGNFPPRFSGLQFPNYSSELNVNALELDDSALYLCASSPRGRGDTEAFFGQGTRLTVV.

CDR3: CASSLSQATIGYTF. CDR3 coding DNA: TGCGCCAGCAGCCTCTCACAGGCAACTATTGGCTACACCTTC. The V gene is TRBV5-1, the J gene TRBJ1-2; D possibly corresponds to TRBD1 (5 bases). Trimming pared 4 bases from V and 7 bases from J, leaving 17 bases between. The length of the CDR3 is 14 residues. Per germline, CDR1 SGHRS and CDR2 YFSETQ.

V and J are TRBV6-4 and TRBJ2-5; D is perhaps TRBD1 (5 bases). Germline V gives CDR1 MRHNA, CDR2 SNTAGT. The CDR3 consists of 13 residues. Trimming left V 2 bases short and J 8 bases short, with 12 bases between. In nucleotides, the CDR3 is TGTGCCAGCAGTGACCCGCCCCAGGGTACCCAGTACTTC. It yields the protein CASSDPPQGTQYF.

The chain links TRBV7-2 to TRBJ2-7; a possible D gene is TRBD1 (6 bases). V lost 6 bases, J lost 4 bases, and 13 bases lay in between. This CDR3 is built from 13 residues. The germline V gene encodes CDR1 SGHTA and CDR2 FQGNSA. The CDR3 loop is CASRDMGAYEQYF. In DNA, the CDR3 is TGTGCCAGCAGAGACATGGGGGCGTACGAGCAGTACTTC.

The chain combines TRBV7-8 with TRBJ2-3; no reliable D call. This CDR3 is built from 12 residues. Trimming left V 5 bases short and J 5 bases short, with 8 bases between. Germline CDR1 SGHVS, CDR2 FQNEAQ. The CDR3 is CASSALKDTQYF. The CDR3 bases are TGTGCCAGCAGCGCCTTGAAAGATACGCAGTATTTT.

The gene calls are TRBV2 and TRBJ1-2; D is ambiguous. V was pared by 2 bases and J by 8 bases, with 6 bases between. Looked up from germline, CDR1 is SNHLY and CDR2 is FYNNEI. The CDR3 loop spans 11 amino acids. The CDR3 sequence: CASSEIGGYTF. For the CDR3, the DNA is TGTGCCAGCAGTGAAATCGGGGGCTACACCTTC.

The V gene is TRBV19, the J gene TRBJ2-1, with 8 bases lining up with TRBD2. The CDR3 sequence is 12 residues long. Germline V gives CDR1 LNHDA, CDR2 SQIVND (reference sequence). The junction had 2 bases not matched to a gene; V was cut back by 8 bases and J by 5 bases. The CDR3 DNA reads TGTGCCAGTTCGGGGGGGCACAATGAGCAGTTCTTC. As protein: CASSGGHNEQFF.

The CDR3 is CASSWIGGQETQYF. The CDR3 nucleotides are TGTGCCAGCAGCTGGATTGGGGGACAAGAGACCCAGTACTTC. J is TRBJ2-5 and V is TRBV7-9; D tentatively reads TRBD1 or TRBD2 (5 bases each). V was clipped by 4 bases and J by 2 bases, with 11 bases between them. The CDR3 is made up of 14 amino acids. Germline V CDR1 and CDR2: SEHNR, FQNEAQ (reference sequence).

V usage is TRBV9 and J usage is TRBJ2-5; D not resolved. Germline lookup yields CDR1 SGDLS and CDR2 YYNGEE. V shed 0 bases and J shed 7 bases, with 13 bases lying between them. This CDR3 spans 14 amino acids. The CDR3 sequence is CASSVEVSSGTQYF. As DNA, the CDR3 is TGTGCCAGCAGCGTAGAGGTATCTTCGGGGACCCAGTACTTC.

V is TRBV12-5 and J is TRBJ2-7, with D unresolved. Deletions cut 1 base from V and 6 bases from J, with 7 bases between. Germline CDR1 and CDR2: LGHNT and FRNRAP. There are 12 residues in the CDR3. The CDR3 spells CASGLAQSEQYF. The CDR3 DNA follows: TGTGCTAGTGGTTTGGCACAGAGCGAGCAGTACTTC.

The genes are TRBV6-1 and TRBJ1-4, with D possibly TRBD1 on 5 matching bases. Germline V gives CDR1 MNHNS, CDR2 SASEGT. Trimming took 3 bases from V and 0 from J, leaving 11 bases between them. The CDR3 loop spans 16 amino acids. The CDR3 here is CASSEMRGATNEKLFF. The CDR3 DNA reads TGTGCCAGCAGTGAGATGAGGGGTGCAACTAATGAAAAACTGTTTTTT.

The CDR3 here is CASSLEGLAGRSGTQYF. DNA for the CDR3: TGTGCCAGCAGCTTAGAGGGACTAGCGGGGCGATCGGGTACGCAGTATTTT. The chain recombines TRBV7-2 with TRBJ2-3; 13 bases are a match to TRBD2. The germline CDR1 and CDR2 sequences are SGHTA and FQGNSA. The CDR3 is 17 amino acids. The V gene end was trimmed by 1 base and the J gene end by 8 bases; junction bases not matched to a gene: 9.

The rearrangement uses TRBV19 and TRBJ2-1; weak D call: TRBD2 (7 bases). V lost 5 bases and J lost 4, with 21 bases in between. The CDR3 spans 17 residues. Per germline, CDR1 LNHDA and CDR2 SQIVND (reference sequence). The CDR3 DNA reads TGTGCCAGTAGTGCTGGGAGGGGGGCCGTCGGTTACAATGAGCAGTTCTTC. Protein: CASSAGRGAVGYNEQFF.

The chain has TRBV2 and TRBJ2-5; tentatively, D is TRBD1 (5 bases). CDR3 length: 14 residues. From germline, CDR1 is SNHLY and CDR2 FYNNEI. Trimming removed 8 bases from V and 2 bases from J, with 15 bases in between. Here the CDR3 reads CASYPTATQETQYF. The CDR3 DNA reads TGTGCCAGCTACCCGACAGCTACGCAAGAGACCCAGTACTTC.

The chain couples TRBV6-6 to TRBJ2-3, with TRBD1 matching over 8 bases. This CDR3 is built from 16 residues. Germline assignment: CDR1 MNHNY and CDR2 SVGAGI (reference sequence). Trimming cost V 4 bases and J 4 bases; bases outside gene matches: 10. CDR3 sequence reads: CASSSNYRGFADTQYF. The CDR3 DNA sequence: TGTGCCAGCAGTTCCAACTACAGGGGGTTTGCAGATACGCAGTATTTT.

The genes are TRBV29-1 and TRBJ2-2; perhaps TRBD2 as D (5 bases). The V end lost 4 bases, the J end lost 4 bases, and 13 bases lay between the germline ends. The CDR3 runs 14 residues. Germline V gives CDR1 SQVTM, CDR2 ANQGSEA. DNA of the CDR3: TGCAGCGTTGCCGAGCGGAGAAGCACCGGGGAGCTGTTTTTT. It translates to CSVAERRSTGELFF.